This record concerns one TCR beta chain sequence. Germline CDR1 LGHNA, CDR2 YSLEER. The CDR3 contains 17 residues. V lost 1 base and J 2 bases, leaving 12 bases between the germline ends. This record comes from a study of blood T cell repertoires in COVID-19. Study context: The analysed material was cDNA or gDNA that came from T cells, B-cell-depleted T cells, or PBMCs.

Only in-frame clones appear in the TCRdb table, and some are missing; sequencing was by immunoSEQ multiplex PCR. Here the sample spans about 140,000 clones, more than 60% being singletons. The sample taken for sequencing was peripheral blood. The rearrangement joins TRBV4-3 to TRBJ1-6; D is unclear. The TCR comes from a woman between 45 and 65 years old with active or convalescent COVID-19. The CDR3 loop reads CASSQVRGSPYNSPLHF. Here the CDR3 DNA reads TGCGCCAGCAGCCAAGTCCGCGGGTCACCCTATAATTCACCCCTCCACTTT.